Sequencing of this T cell receptor beta chain was carried out in a study of T cell responses to AZD1222 COVID-19 vaccine. Germline-derived CDR1 and CDR2 are MGHRA and YSYEKL. The CDR3 covers 19 residues. Trimming took 3 bases from V and 1 from J, leaving 24 bases between them. Study-wide results and caveats: Unmutated variant regions are reportedly the target of nearly half of TCRs that are spike-specific.

TCRdb's copy holds only in-frame clones and misses some; the assay was immunoSEQ multiplex PCR. The table lists fewer than 120,000 clones, about nine tenths of them singletons. Note on this clone: The target antigen is unknown.

Sequencing was performed on peripheral blood, taken on day 0 of AZD1222 vaccination. The chain has TRBV4-1 and TRBJ1-1, with D possibly matching TRBD1 (5 bases). This receptor was obtained from an adult in good health. CDR3 amino acids: CASSQRFFAARGSNTEAFF. The CDR3 DNA is TGCGCCAGCAGCCAGAGGTTTTTCGCGGCGAGGGGATCGAACACTGAAGCTTTCTTT.